These 22 T cell receptor beta chains came from one sample sequenced in a study of control samples from healthy donors and cancer patients. Here immunoSEQ multiplex PCR was the method, and the copy in TCRdb shows in-frame clones only, minus some. The table has over 100,000 clones, 92% seen once. The specimen was blood. The receptors were gathered from a woman aged 45 to 65 in good health.

This chain connects TRBV3-1 (or the pseudogene TRBV3-2) to TRBJ1-1; a weak D match, TRBD1 (5 bases). The germline V gene has CDR1 LGHDT and CDR2 YNNKEL (reference sequence). The V gene lost 4 bases and the J gene lost 2 bases, with 11 bases spanning the gap. The CDR3 totals 14 residues. The CDR3 region has the DNA TGTGCCAGCAGCCGTCCGGGACGAAACACTGAAGCTTTCTTT. It encodes CASSRPGRNTEAFF.

The gene calls are TRBV13 and TRBJ2-1; 7 bases map to TRBD2. J lost 7 bases, V lost 0 bases, and 6 bases had no gene match. This CDR3 is built from 15 residues. Germline lookup yields CDR1 PRHDT and CDR2 FYEKMQ (reference sequence). CDR3 DNA: TGTGCCAGCAGCTTAGGCCTGACTAGCCGAAATGAGCAGTTCTTC. Translation gives CASSLGLTSRNEQFF. Drawing the rest from reference TRBV13 and TRBJ2-1, the complete variable domain is AAGVIQSPRHLIKEKRETATLKCYPIPRHDTVYWYQQGPGQDPQFLISFYEKMQSDKGSIPDRFSAQQFSDYHSELNMSSLELGDSALYFCASSLGLTSRNEQFFGPGTRLTVL.

This chain joins TRBV19 and TRBJ2-6, with TRBD2 matching 9 bases. Germline CDR1 and CDR2: LNHDA and SQIVND (reference sequence). The V gene end was trimmed by 7 bases and the J gene end by 0 bases; junction bases not matched to a gene: 4. CDR3 length: 16 amino acids. The CDR3 sequence is CASTASGASGANVLTF. CDR3 bases: TGTGCCAGTACGGCTAGCGGGGCCTCTGGGGCCAACGTCCTGACTTTC.

The chain couples TRBV21-1 to TRBJ1-3. TRBV21-1 is an annotated pseudogene. This CDR3 is 15 amino acids long. The CDR3 DNA sequence: TGTGCCAGCAGCAAAGCTACCCTACCGAAAAACACCATATATTTT. The encoded protein is CASSKATLPKNTIYF.

This clone has a handful of counts. CDR3 DNA sequence: TGTGCCACCAGCAGAGATTTCATTTGGGCAGGACCCACCGGGGAAGGGTACAATGAGCAGTTCTTC. Amino acids: CATSRDFIWAGPTGEGYNEQFF. The chain carries TRBV15 and TRBJ2-1, with a possible D match to TRBD2 (5 bases). Between the trimmed V and J ends, which lost 0 bases and 4 bases, there was a span of 31 bases. CDR3 size: 22 residues. In germline, CDR1 is LNHNV, CDR2 YYDKDF (reference sequence).

The chain employs TRBV11-2 and TRBJ2-7, with D perhaps TRBD2 (5 bases). The ends were cut back, 3 bases at V and 7 bases at J, with 7 bases in the middle. The CDR3 runs 11 residues. Germline-derived CDR1 and CDR2 are SGHAT and FQNNGV. CDR3 bases: TGTGCCAGCAGCTTTAGCGTTGAGCAGTACTTC. Its protein is CASSFSVEQYF.

This chain joins TRBV5-6 and TRBJ2-7, with D uncertain. CDR3 length: 14 residues. Trimming took 4 bases from V and 2 from J, leaving 13 bases between them. Germline CDR1 is SGHDT and CDR2 is YYEEEE. Here the CDR3 DNA reads TGTGCCAGCAGCCTCCCCGACTGGACCTACGAGCAGTACTTC. Translating gives CASSLPDWTYEQYF.

This chain joins TRBV5-4 and TRBJ1-3; no definite D call. There are 14 residues in the CDR3. Trimming took 7 bases from V and 0 from J, leaving 11 bases between them. Germline assignment: CDR1 SGHNT and CDR2 YYREEE (reference sequence). CDR3 in amino acids: CASEEGGSGNTIYF. The CDR3 region has the DNA TGTGCCAGCGAGGAGGGAGGCTCTGGAAACACCATATATTTT.

The chain joins TRBV5-1 to TRBJ1-4, with 7 bases lining up with TRBD1. Germline V gene data show CDR1 as SGHRS and CDR2 as YFSETQ. The CDR3 sequence is 14 residues long. The ends lost 5 bases at V and 4 bases at J; junction bases unmatched: 5. DNA of the CDR3: TGCGCCAGCAGACAGGGGCCACTTAATGAAAAACTGTTTTTT. Its translation is CASRQGPLNEKLFF.

This chain uses TRBV5-1 with TRBJ1-2, with 12 bases lining up with TRBD1. The CDR3 spans 15 residues. Germline CDR1 and CDR2: SGHRS and YFSETQ. The V and J ends lost 0 bases and 8 bases, in that order; junction bases with no gene match: 5. Here the CDR3 DNA reads TGCGCCAGCAGCTTGGCCGGGACAGGGGGCGAGGGCTACACCTTC. Amino acids: CASSLAGTGGEGYTF.

The rearrangement links TRBV6-6 to TRBJ1-2; D is ambiguous. The V gene lost 7 bases and the J gene lost 7 bases, with 16 bases spanning the gap. Germline V lookup: CDR1 MNHNY, CDR2 SVGAGI (reference sequence). This CDR3 comprises 13 residues. This chain's CDR3 is CASTEARWFGYTF. CDR3 coding DNA: TGTGCCAGCACTGAGGCACGCTGGTTTGGCTACACCTTC.

The J gene is TRBJ2-1, the V gene TRBV5-1, with 9 bases lining up with TRBD2. V trimming: 1 base; J trimming: 9 bases; junction bases outside the gene matches: 8. The CDR3 is made up of 15 amino acids. Per germline, CDR1 SGHRS and CDR2 YFSETQ. CDR3 DNA: TGCGCCAGCAGCTTGTCGGCTAGCGGGGTAGCTGAGCAGTTCTTC. It codes for CASSLSASGVAEQFF.

The chain links TRBV6-1 to TRBJ1-4; tentative D call: TRBD1 (6 bases). The CDR3 runs 16 residues. V shed 2 bases and J shed 2 bases, with 12 bases lying between them. Germline V gene data show CDR1 as MNHNS and CDR2 as SASEGT. The CDR3 DNA sequence: TGTGCCAGCAGTGAACGAGGGGGGCCCACTAATGAAAAACTGTTTTTT. Its translation is CASSERGGPTNEKLFF.

This clone came up once. V is TRBV7-9 and J is TRBJ2-7; D is ambiguous. This CDR3 is 11 amino acids long. V lost 3 bases and J lost 12, with 12 bases in between. The germline V gene encodes CDR1 SEHNR and CDR2 FQNEAQ (reference sequence). The CDR3, as DNA: TGTGCCAGCAGCTTGGACCCCGTTTGGTACTTC. It codes for CASSLDPVWYF. The complete variable domain, with remaining parts taken from reference TRBV7-9 and TRBJ2-7, reads DTGVSQNPRHKITKRGQNVTFRCDPISEHNRLYWYRQTLGQGPEFLTYFQNEAQLEKSRLLSDRFSAERPKGSFSTLEIQRTEQGDSAMYLCASSLDPVWYFGPGTRLTVT.

This clone was seen a handful of times. The chain carries TRBV19 and TRBJ1-5; D ambiguous. With 4 bases removed from V and 1 base from J, the gap between germline ends came to 8 bases. CDR3 length equals 14 residues. Germline V gene data show CDR1 as LNHDA and CDR2 as SQIVND (reference sequence). DNA of the CDR3: TGTGCCAGTAGTACTCAGGTCAGCAATCAGCCCCAGCATTTT. Translated: CASSTQVSNQPQHF.

The gene calls are TRBV9 and TRBJ2-5; 10 positions match TRBD2. Germline loops: CDR1 SGDLS, CDR2 YYNGEE. Trimming took 2 bases from V and 2 from J; bases not matched to a gene: 3. The CDR3 runs 15 residues. The CDR3 DNA reads as TGTGCCAGCAGCGTTCTAGCGGGGGCACAAGAGACCCAGTACTTC. Translation gives CASSVLAGAQETQYF.

The gene calls are TRBV28 and TRBJ2-1; 14 bases align to TRBD2. The J segment lost 6 bases and the V segment lost 8 bases, leaving 3 bases of the junction unmatched. Germline V gives CDR1 MDHEN, CDR2 SYDVKM. The CDR3 runs 14 residues. DNA for the CDR3: TGTGCCAGCGGGGGACTAGCGGGAGTCAATGAGCAGTTCTTC. Translating it yields CASGGLAGVNEQFF.

The genes are TRBV30 and TRBJ1-2; D is undetermined. The V gene's germline CDR1 is GTSNPN and CDR2 SVGIG (reference sequence). With 3 bases removed from V and 8 bases from J, the gap between germline ends came to 13 bases. This CDR3 contains 12 residues. This chain's CDR3 is CAWSTGVGGYTF. CDR3 nucleotide sequence: TGTGCCTGGAGCACCGGGGTTGGAGGCTACACCTTC.

The V call is TRBV6-4, the J call TRBJ2-1, with 15 bases identical to TRBD2. The CDR3 loop spans 15 amino acids. With V trimmed by 2 bases and J by 7 bases, 0 bases remained unmatched. The germline V gene has CDR1 MRHNA and CDR2 SNTAGT. CDR3 sequence reads: CASSDGLAGGNEQFF. The CDR3, as DNA: TGTGCCAGCAGTGACGGACTAGCGGGAGGGAATGAGCAGTTCTTC.

The genes are TRBV7-2 and TRBJ2-7; TRBD1 or TRBD2 may be the D gene (5 bases each). The CDR3 consists of 14 residues. Germline CDR1 reads SGHTA; CDR2 reads FQGNSA. Between the trimmed V and J ends, which lost 2 bases and 2 bases, there was a span of 10 bases. This chain's CDR3 is CASSLSRGTYEQYF. In DNA, the CDR3 is TGTGCCAGCAGCTTATCACGGGGCACCTACGAGCAGTACTTC.

The rearrangement links TRBV7-6 to TRBJ1-3; D possibly corresponds to TRBD1 (6 bases). This CDR3 comprises 16 residues. The ends were cut back, 3 bases at V and 0 bases at J, with 12 bases in the middle. CDR1 and CDR2 from the germline V gene are SGHVS and FNYEAQ. The CDR3 loop is CASSLVGGASGNTIYF. CDR3 DNA: TGTGCCAGCAGCTTGGTCGGGGGCGCCTCTGGAAACACCATATATTTT.

This chain links TRBV9 with TRBJ1-3; D is unclear. Germline V gene data show CDR1 as SGDLS and CDR2 as YYNGEE. The CDR3 has 17 amino acids. The V end was cut by 0 bases, the J end by 0 bases, with 13 bases between. This CDR3 is CASSVGALSVSGNTIYF. The CDR3 DNA is TGTGCCAGCAGCGTAGGCGCCCTTAGCGTCTCTGGAAACACCATATATTTT.